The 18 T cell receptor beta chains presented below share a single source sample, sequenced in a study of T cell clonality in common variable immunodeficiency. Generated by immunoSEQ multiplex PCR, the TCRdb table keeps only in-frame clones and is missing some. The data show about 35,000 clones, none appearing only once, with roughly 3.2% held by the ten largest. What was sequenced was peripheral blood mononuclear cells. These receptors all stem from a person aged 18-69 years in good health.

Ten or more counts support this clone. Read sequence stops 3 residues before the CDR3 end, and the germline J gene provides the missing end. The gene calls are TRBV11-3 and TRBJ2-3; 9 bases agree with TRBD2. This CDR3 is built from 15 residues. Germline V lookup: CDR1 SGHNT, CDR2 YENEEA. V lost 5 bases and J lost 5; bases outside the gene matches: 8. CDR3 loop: CASSRSSGMQDTQYF. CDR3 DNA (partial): TGTGCCAGCAGCAGGTCTAGCGGGATGCAAGATACG.

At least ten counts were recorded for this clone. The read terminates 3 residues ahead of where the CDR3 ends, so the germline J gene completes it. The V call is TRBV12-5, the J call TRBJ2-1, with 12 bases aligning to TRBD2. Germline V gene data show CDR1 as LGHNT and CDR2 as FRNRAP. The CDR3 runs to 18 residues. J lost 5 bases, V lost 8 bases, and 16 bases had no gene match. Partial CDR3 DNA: TGTGCTAGTCGGCCACACCTGACGACTAGCGGGAGCGACAATGAG. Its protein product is CASRPHLTTSGSDNE. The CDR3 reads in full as CASRPHLTTSGSDNEQFF.

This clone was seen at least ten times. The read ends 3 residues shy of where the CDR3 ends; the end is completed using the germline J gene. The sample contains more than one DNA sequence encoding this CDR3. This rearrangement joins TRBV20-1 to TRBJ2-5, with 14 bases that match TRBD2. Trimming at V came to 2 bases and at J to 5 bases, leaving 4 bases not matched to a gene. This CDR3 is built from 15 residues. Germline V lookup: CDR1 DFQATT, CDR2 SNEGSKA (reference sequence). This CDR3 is CSARRTSGRSETQYF. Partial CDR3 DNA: TGCAGTGCTAGAAGGACTAGCGGGAGGTCGGAGACC.

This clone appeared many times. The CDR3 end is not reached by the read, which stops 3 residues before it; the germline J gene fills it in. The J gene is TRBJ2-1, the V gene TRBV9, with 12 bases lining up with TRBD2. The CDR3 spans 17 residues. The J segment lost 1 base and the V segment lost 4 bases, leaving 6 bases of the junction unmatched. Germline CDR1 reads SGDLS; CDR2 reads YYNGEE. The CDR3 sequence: CASSYGLAGRSYNEQFF. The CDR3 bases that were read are TGTGCCAGCAGCTATGGACTAGCGGGAAGGTCCTACAATGAG.

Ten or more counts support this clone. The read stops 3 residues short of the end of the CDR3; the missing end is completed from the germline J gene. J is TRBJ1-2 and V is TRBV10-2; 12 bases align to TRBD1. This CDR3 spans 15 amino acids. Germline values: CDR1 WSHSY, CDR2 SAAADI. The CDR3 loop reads CASRYPGQGAKGYTF. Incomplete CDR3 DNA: TGCGCCAGCAGATACCCGGGACAGGGGGCTAAGGGC.

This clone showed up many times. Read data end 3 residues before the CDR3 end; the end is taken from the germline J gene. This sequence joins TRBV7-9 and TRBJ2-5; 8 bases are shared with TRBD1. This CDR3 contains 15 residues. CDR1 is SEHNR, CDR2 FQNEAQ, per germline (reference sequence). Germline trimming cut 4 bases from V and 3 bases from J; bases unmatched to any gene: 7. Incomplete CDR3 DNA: TGTGCCAGCAGCTACTCCCCGGGACAGGAAGAGACC. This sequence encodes CASSYSPGQEET. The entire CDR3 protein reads CASSYSPGQEETQYF.

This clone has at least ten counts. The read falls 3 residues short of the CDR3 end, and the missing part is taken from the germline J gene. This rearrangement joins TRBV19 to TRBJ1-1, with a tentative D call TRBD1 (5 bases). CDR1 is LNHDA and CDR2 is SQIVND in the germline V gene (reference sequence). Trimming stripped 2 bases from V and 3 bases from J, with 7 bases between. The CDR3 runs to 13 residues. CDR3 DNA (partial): TGTGCCAGTAGTATACAGGGCCACACTGAA. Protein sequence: CASSIQGHTE. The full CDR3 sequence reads CASSIQGHTEAFF. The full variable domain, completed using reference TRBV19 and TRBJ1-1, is DGGITQSPKYLFRKEGQNVTLSCEQNLNHDAMYWYRQDPGQGLRLIYYSQIVNDFQKGDIAEGYSVSREKKESFPLTVTSAQKNPTAFYLCASSIQGHTEAFFGQGTRLTVV.

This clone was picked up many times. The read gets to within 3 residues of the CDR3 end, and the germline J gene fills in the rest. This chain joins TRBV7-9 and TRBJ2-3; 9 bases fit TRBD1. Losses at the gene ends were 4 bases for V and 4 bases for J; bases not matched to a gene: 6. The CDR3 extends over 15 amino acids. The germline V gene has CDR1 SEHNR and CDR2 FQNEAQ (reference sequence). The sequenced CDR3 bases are TGTGCCAGCAGCTCGAGCGGACAGGGGCCAGATACG. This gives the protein CASSSSGQGPDT. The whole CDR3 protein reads CASSSSGQGPDTQYF. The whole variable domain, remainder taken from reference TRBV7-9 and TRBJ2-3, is DTGVSQNPRHKITKRGQNVTFRCDPISEHNRLYWYRQTLGQGPEFLTYFQNEAQLEKSRLLSDRFSAERPKGSFSTLEIQRTEQGDSAMYLCASSSSGQGPDTQYFGPGTRLTVL.

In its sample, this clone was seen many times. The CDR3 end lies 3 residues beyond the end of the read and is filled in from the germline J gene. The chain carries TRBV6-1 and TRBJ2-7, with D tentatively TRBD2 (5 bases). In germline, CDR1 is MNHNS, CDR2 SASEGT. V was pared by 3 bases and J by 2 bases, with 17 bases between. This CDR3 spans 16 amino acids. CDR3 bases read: TGTGCCAGCAGTGAGCCTGCGAGCGGAATAGCCTACGAG. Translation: CASSEPASGIAYE. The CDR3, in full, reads CASSEPASGIAYEQYF.

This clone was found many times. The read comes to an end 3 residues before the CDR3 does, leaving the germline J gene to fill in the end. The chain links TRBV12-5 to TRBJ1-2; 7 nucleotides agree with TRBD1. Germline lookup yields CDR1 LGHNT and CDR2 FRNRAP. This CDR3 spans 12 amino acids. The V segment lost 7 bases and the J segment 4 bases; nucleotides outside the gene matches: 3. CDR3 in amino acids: CASDRGGYGYTF. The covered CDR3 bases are TGTGCTAGTGACAGGGGCGGCTATGGC.

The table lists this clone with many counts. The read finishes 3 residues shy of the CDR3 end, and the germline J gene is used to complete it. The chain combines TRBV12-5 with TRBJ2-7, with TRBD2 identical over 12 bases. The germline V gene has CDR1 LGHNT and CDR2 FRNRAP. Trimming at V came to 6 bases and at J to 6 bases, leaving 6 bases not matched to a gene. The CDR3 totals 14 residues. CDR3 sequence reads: CASGWTSGDGEQYF. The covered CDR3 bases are TGTGCTAGTGGCTGGACTAGCGGGGATGGCGAG. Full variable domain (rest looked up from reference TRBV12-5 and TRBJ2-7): DARVTQTPRHKVTEMGQEVTMRCQPILGHNTVFWYRQTMMQGLELLAYFRNRAPLDDSGMPKDRFSAEMPDATLATLKIQPSEPRDSAVYFCASGWTSGDGEQYFGPGTRLTVT.

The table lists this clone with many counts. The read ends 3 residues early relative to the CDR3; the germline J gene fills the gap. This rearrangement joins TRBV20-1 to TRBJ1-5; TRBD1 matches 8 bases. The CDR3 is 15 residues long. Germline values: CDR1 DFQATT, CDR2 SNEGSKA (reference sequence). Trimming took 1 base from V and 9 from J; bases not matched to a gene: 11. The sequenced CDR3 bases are TGCAGTGCTAGAGTCCCTAGGACAGGGCAGGGGCCC. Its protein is CSARVPRTGQGP. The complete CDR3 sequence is CSARVPRTGQGPQHF.

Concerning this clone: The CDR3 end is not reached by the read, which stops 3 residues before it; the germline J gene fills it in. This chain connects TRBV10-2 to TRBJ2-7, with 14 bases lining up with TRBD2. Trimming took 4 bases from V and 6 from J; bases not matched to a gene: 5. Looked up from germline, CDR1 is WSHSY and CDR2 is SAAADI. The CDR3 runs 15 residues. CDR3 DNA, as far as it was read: TGCGCCAGCAGTGGGGGACTAGCGGGAGTTGCCGAG. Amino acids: CASSGGLAGVAE. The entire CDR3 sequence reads CASSGGLAGVAEQYF.

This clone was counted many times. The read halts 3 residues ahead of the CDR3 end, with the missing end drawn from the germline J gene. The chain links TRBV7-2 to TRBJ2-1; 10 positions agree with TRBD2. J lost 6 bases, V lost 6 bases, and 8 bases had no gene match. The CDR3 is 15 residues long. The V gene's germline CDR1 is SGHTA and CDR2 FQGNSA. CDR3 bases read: TGTGCCAGCAGGCCCCTAGCGGGAGTGGGCAATGAG. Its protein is CASRPLAGVGNE. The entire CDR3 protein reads CASRPLAGVGNEQFF.

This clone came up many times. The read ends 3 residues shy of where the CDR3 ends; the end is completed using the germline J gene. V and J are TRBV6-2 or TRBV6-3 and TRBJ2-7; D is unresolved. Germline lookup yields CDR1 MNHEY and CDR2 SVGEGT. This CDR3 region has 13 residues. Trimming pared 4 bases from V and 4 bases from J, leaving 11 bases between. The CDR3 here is CASSSTFHYEQYF. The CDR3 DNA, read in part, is TGTGCCAGCAGTTCGACATTTCATTACGAG.

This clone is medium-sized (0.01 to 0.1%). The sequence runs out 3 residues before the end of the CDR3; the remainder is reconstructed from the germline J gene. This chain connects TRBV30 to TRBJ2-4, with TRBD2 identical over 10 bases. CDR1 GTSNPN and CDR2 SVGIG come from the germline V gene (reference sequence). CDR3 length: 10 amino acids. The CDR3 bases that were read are TGTGCCTGTCTAGCGGGGGCT. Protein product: CACLAGA. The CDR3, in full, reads CACLAGAQYF.

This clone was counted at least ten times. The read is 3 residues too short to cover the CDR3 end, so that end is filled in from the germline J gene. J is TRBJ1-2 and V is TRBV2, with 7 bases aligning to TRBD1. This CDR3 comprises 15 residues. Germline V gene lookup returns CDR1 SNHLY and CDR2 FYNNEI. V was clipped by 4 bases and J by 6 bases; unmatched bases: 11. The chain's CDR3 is CASSALRTGSNGYTF. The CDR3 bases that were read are TGTGCCAGCAGTGCCCTGAGGACAGGCTCTAATGGC.

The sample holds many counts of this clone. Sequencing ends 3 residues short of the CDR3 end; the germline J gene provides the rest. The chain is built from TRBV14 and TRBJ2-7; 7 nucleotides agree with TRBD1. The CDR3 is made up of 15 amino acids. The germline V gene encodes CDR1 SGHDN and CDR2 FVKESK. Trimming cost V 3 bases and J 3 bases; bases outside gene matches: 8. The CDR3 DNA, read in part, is TGTGCCAGCAGCCAGGGGCAGGGGGTATTCTACGAG. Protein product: CASSQGQGVFYE. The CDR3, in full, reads CASSQGQGVFYEQYF.